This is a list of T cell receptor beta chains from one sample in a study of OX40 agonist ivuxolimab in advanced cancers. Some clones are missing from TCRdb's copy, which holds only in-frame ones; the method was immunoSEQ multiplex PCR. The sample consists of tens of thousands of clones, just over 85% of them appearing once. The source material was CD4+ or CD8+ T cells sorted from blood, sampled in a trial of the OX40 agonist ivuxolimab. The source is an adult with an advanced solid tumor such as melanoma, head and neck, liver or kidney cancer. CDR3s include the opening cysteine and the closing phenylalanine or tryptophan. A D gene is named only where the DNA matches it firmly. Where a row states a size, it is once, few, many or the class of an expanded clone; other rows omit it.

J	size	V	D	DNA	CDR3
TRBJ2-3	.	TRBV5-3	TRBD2	TGTGCCAGAAGCTTGTCAGCGGGAGAGTGCACAGATACGCAGTATTTT	CARSLSAGECTDTQYF
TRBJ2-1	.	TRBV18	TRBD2	TGTGCCAGCTCACCAAGGAGCGGGAGAAAGGACGAGCAGTTCTTC	CASSPRSGRKDEQFF
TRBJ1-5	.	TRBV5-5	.	TGTGCCAGCAGCCCCGGAGGGGGGAATCAGCCCCAGCATTTT	CASSPGGGNQPQHF
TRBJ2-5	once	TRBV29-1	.	TGCAGCGTATTACAGGGTCTGGAGACCCAGTACTTC	CSVLQGLETQYF
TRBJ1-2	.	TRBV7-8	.	TGTGCCAGCAGCATGGACAGTCTGTACGGCTACACCTTC	CASSMDSLYGYTF
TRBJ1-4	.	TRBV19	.	TGTGCCAGCGCGGGATTGAATGAAAAACTGTTTTTT	CASAGLNEKLFF
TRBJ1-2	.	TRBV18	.	TGTGCCAGCTCCCTCCTTGGACTGGGGAAAGCTAACTATGGCTACACCTTC	CASSLLGLGKANYGYTF
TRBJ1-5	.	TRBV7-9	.	TGTGCCAGCAGCTTGAGTGGGAATCAGCCCCAGCATTTT	CASSLSGNQPQHF
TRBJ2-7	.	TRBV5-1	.	TGCGCCAGCAGCATAGTAACCGGGACGGACCTTAACAAGCAGTACTTC	CASSIVTGTDLNKQYF
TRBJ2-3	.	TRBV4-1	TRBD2	TGCGCCAGCAGCCGATCCGGGACTAGCGGAACCACCATCACAGATACGCAGTATTTT	CASSRSGTSGTTITDTQYF
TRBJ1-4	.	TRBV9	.	TGTGCCAGCAGCGTTTCGTCAACTAATGAAAAACTGTTTTTT	CASSVSSTNEKLFF
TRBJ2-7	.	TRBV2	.	TGTGCCAGCAGTGTGTATCGGGACCCCTACGAGCAGTACTTC	CASSVYRDPYEQYF
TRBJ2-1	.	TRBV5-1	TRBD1	TGCGCCAGCGGCCCCGGGACAGGTAACAATGAGCAGTTCTTC	CASGPGTGNNEQFF
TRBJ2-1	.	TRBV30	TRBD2	TGTGCCTGGAGAATCGGGGGGGCCTCCTACAATGAGCAGTTCTTC	CAWRIGGASYNEQFF
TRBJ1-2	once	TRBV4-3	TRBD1	TGCGCCAGCAGCCTATCCGGACAGGGCTATGGCTACACCTTC	CASSLSGQGYGYTF
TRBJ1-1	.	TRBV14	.	TGTGCCAGCAGCCTGAAACGCCAGAACACTGAAGCTTTCTTT	CASSLKRQNTEAFF
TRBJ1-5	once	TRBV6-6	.	TGTGCCAGCAGTTACAGGGTTAATCAGCCCCAGCATTTT	CASSYRVNQPQHF
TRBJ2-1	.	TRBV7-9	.	TGTGCCAGCAGCTTAGCGCTGGACAGCAATGAGCAGTTCTTC	CASSLALDSNEQFF
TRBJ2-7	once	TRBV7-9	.	TGTGCCAGCAGCTCCTCCGGAGGGGGCGGTATGGGATACGAGCAGTACTTC	CASSSSGGGGMGYEQYF